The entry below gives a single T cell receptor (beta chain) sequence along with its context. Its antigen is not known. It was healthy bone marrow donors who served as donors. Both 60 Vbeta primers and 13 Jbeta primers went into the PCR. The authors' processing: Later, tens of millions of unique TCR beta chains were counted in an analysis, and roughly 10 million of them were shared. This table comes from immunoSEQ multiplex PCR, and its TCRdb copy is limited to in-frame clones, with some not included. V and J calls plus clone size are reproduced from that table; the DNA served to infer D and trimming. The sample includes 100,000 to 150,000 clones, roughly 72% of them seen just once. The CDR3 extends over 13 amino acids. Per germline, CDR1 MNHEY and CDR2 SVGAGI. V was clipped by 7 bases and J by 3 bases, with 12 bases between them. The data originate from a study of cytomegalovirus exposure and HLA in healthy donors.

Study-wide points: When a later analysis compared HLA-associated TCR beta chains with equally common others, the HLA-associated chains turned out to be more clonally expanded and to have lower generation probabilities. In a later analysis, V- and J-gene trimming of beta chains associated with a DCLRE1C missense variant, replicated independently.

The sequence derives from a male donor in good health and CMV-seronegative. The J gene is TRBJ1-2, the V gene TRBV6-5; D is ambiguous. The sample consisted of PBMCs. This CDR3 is CASTARGDYGYTF. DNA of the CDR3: TGTGCCAGCACCGCGCGGGGTGACTATGGCTACACCTTC.